This T cell receptor (beta chain) came from a study of response to subunit inactivated influenza vaccine. Study conclusions and caveats: There was a suggestion from the authors that each seasonal influenza vaccination recruits few new T cells.

One entry per CDR3 protein, called by TCRdb with MiXCR from the RT-PCR reads. The table includes 750,000 to 850,000 distinct CDR3 sequences, 15% to 20% detected once. Of note for this clonotype: As yet, its antigen is unknown.

V was cut by 5 bases and J by 7 bases, with 15 bases left in between. CDR3 length: 13 residues. Looked up from germline, CDR1 is SGHNT and CDR2 is YENEEA. The receptor comes from a man in his forties or fifties who received an inactivated influenza vaccine. The rearrangement joins TRBV11-3 to TRBJ2-7; D is ambiguous. The starting material was PBMCs from blood, obtained roughly 5 days after vaccination. CDR3 nucleotides: TGTGCCAGCAGCATATCACGAGCTGGGGAGCAGTACTTC. This translates into CASSISRAGEQYF.